The present T cell receptor (beta chain) was sequenced within a study of T cell responses to AZD1222 COVID-19 vaccine. TCRdb keeps only in-frame clones here, not all; method: immunoSEQ multiplex PCR. The sample has under 95,000 clones; roughly 90% are singletons. The length of the CDR3 is 14 residues. Germline V gene data show CDR1 as MNHEY and CDR2 as SVGAGI. The junction had 9 bases not matched to a gene; V was cut back by 6 bases and J by 6 bases. The chain recombines TRBV6-5 with TRBJ1-2; the match to TRBD1 covers 8 bases. This clonotype was obtained from an adult in good health. This specimen consisted of peripheral blood, obtained on day 0 of AZD1222 vaccination. The CDR3 region is CASSLDRGKNGYTF. DNA of the CDR3: TGTGCCAGCAGCTTAGACAGGGGTAAAAATGGCTACACCTTC.